This TCR beta chain comes out of a study of CD8+ T cells in alopecia areata. General study results and limits: The presence of one nonresponder keeps the tie between baseline CD8+ expansion and response uncertain.

RNA, once extracted, was reverse transcribed into cDNA for use as the sequencing template. TCRdb's copy holds only in-frame clones and misses some; the assay was immunoSEQ multiplex PCR. The sample yields around 190,000 clones, less than 70% seen once. Documented treatment: oral pan-JAK inhibitor, 5-10 mg twice daily. Trimming removed 1 base from V and 0 bases from J, with 9 bases in between. The CDR3 has 15 amino acids. CDR1 and CDR2 from the germline V gene are SGHTA and FQGNSA. A word on this clone: Its antigen is not identified.

This sequence joins TRBV7-2 and TRBJ1-1; no clear D gene. The origin of this receptor is a human donor with alopecia areata. Source: CD4+ T cells sorted from blood, taken at approximately week 50, from a patient treated with tofacitinib. CDR3 bases: TGTGCCAGCAGCTTAGGTCCGGCAGTGAACACTGAAGCTTTCTTT. It encodes CASSLGPAVNTEAFF.